Described below is a single T cell receptor beta chain sequence and its context. No antigen is known for it. This sample is drawn from a study of T cells after yellow fever vaccination. Study details: SMART-Seq v4 Ultra Low Input handled preparation of low-cell-number fractions.

V lost 8 bases and J lost 4, with 29 bases in between. The CDR3 has 18 residues. Germline CDR1 MDHEN, CDR2 SYDVKM. The study, taken as a whole, reports: Once the booster was given, most primary-vaccination clones reappeared, at about 95% for CD4 and more than 85% for CD8.

The 5'RACE template-switching step produced TCR cDNA and added a universal primer site and UMIs. TCRdb itself ran the 5' RACE reads through MiXCR, one entry per CDR3 protein. The profile covers 500,000 to 650,000 distinct CDR3 sequences, with approximately 12% appearing a single time and 11% to 15% taken by the ten largest. The clonotype comes from a man younger than 45 who received the YFV17D yellow fever vaccine. The specimen was PBMCs, collected on the day of the yellow fever booster vaccination. This rearrangement joins TRBV28 to TRBJ2-5; D perhaps matches TRBD2 (7 bases). This chain's CDR3 is CASCWEGGPSTQGETQYF. The CDR3 nucleotides are TGTGCCAGCTGCTGGGAGGGGGGACCTAGCACCCAGGGAGAGACCCAGTACTTC.